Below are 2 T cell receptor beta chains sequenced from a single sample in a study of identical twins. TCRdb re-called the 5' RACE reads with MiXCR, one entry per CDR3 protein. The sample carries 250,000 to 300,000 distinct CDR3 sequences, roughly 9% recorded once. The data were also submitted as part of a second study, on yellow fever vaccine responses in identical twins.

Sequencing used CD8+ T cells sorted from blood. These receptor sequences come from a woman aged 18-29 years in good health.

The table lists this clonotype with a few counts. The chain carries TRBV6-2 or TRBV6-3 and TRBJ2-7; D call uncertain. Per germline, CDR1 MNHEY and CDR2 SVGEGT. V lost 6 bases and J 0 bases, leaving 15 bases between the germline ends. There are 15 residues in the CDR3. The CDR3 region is CASRLNAVVSYEQYF. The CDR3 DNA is TGTGCCAGCAGACTTAATGCGGTAGTCTCCTACGAGCAGTACTTC.

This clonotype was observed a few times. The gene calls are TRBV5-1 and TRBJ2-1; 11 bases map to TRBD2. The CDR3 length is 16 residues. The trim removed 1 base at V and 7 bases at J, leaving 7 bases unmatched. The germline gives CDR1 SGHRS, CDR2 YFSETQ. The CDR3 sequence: CASSLYLAGGGNEQFF. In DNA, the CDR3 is TGCGCCAGCAGCTTGTATCTAGCGGGGGGCGGGAATGAGCAGTTCTTC. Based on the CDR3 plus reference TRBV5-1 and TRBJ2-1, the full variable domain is KAGVTQTPRYLIKTRGQQVTLSCSPISGHRSVSWYQQTPGQGLQFLFEYFSETQRNKGNFPGRFSGRQFSNSRSEMNVSTLELGDSALYLCASSLYLAGGGNEQFFGPGTRLTVL.